This TCR beta chain was sequenced for a study of blood T cell repertoires in COVID-19. TCRdb's table, derived via immunoSEQ multiplex PCR, lists solely in-frame clones and lacks some. The data show 100,000 or so clones, over 70% seen once. This TCR was recovered from a man in his 60s with acute or convalescent COVID-19. The sequencing sample was made of peripheral blood.

The CDR3 reads CASSLAGRGSSTEAFF. CDR3 bases: TGTGCCAGCAGCTTGGCCGGGCGGGGTAGCAGCACTGAAGCTTTCTTT. The chain carries TRBV5-6 and TRBJ1-1; D remains ambiguous. Germline values: CDR1 SGHDT, CDR2 YYEEEE. The CDR3 runs to 16 residues. V was cut by 0 bases and J by 4 bases, with 16 bases left in between. Drawing the rest from reference TRBV5-6 and TRBJ1-1, the complete variable domain is DAGVTQSPTHLIKTRGQQVTLRCSPKSGHDTVSWYQQALGQGPQFIFQYYEEEERQRGNFPDRFSGHQFPNYSSELNVNALLLGDSALYLCASSLAGRGSSTEAFFGQGTRLTVV.